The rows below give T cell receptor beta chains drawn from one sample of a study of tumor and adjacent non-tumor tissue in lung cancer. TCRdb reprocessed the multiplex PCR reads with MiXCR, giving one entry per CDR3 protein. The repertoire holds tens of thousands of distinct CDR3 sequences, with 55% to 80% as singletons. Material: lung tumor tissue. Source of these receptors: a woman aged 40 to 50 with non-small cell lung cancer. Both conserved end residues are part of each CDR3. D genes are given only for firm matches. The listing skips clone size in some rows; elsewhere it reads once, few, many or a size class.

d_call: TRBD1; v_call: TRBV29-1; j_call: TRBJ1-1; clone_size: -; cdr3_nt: TGCAGCGTACGATCTAGGGGGCGCGGCACTGAAGCTTCTTTT; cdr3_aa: CSVRSRGRGTEASF
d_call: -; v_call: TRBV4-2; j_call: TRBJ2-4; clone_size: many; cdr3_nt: TGTGCCAGCAGCCAGGACCCGGGGGTCGCGGCCAGAAACATTCAGTACTTC; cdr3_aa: CASSQDPGVAARNIQYF
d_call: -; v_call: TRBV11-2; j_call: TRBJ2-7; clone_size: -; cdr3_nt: TGTGCCAACAGCTCCCCCAAGGAAGGGTGCGAGCAATACTTC; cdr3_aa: CANSSPKEGCEQYF
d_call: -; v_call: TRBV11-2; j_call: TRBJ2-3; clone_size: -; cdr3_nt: TGTGCCAGCAGCTTAGCCTCTCAGGGTTGCACAGTTACGCAGTATTTT; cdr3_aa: CASSLASQGCTVTQYF
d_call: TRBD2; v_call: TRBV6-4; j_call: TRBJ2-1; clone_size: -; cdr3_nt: TGTGCCAGCAGTGATAATCCGGGAGGATCCAATGAGCAGTTCTTC; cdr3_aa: CASSDNPGGSNEQFF
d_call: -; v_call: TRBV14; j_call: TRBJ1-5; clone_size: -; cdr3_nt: TGTCCCAAAAGCCAAGGCAGTCATTTT; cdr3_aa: CPKSQGSHF
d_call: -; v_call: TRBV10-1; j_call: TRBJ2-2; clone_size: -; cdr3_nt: TGCGCCACCAGTGAAGGAGGGATCCTTGGTACCGGGGAGCCGTTTTTT; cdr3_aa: CATSEGGILGTGEPFF
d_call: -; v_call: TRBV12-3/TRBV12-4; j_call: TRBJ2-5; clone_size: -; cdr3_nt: TGTGCCAGGAGTTTAGCCAACAGGGAAGAGACCCAATACTTC; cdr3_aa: CARSLANREETQYF
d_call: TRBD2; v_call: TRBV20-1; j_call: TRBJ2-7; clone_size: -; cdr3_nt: TGCAGTGCAGGAAATAGCGGGAGCTCCTACGAGCAGTACTTC; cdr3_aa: CSAGNSGSSYEQYF
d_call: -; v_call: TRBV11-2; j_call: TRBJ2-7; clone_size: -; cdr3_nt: TGTGCCAGCAGCACTCCGACTTGCGCGAGATACGAGCAGTACTTC; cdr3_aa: CASSTPTCARYEQYF
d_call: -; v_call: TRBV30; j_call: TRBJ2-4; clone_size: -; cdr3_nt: TGTGCCTGGCGCTCCGGGACTGGGAGAATGAACATTCAGTACTTC; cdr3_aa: CAWRSGTGRMNIQYF
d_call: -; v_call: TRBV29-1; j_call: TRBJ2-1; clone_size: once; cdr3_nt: TGCAGCCTTTTTAGGGTTCGGCAATCTGAGCAGTTCTTC; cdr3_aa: CSLFRVRQSEQFF
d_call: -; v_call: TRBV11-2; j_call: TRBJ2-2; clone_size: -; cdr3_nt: TGTGCCAGCAGCCCCGATAATCAGAATACCGCGGAGCTGTTTTTT; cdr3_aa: CASSPDNQNTAELFF
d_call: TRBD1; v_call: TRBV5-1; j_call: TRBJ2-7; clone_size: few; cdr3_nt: TGCGTCAGCAGCTGGGACAGTTCCTACGAACAGTACTTC; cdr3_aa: CVSSWDSSYEQYF
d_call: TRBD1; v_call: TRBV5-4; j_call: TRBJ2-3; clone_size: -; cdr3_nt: TGTGCCAGTAGGGCCGGGATAGGGGGCGGAGATACGCAGTATTTT; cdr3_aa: CASRAGIGGGDTQYF
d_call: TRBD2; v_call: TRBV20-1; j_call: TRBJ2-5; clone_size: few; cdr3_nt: TGCAGGGCCGTTGTCAGGACTAGCGGGAGCAAGACCCAGTACTTC; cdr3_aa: CRAVVRTSGSKTQYF
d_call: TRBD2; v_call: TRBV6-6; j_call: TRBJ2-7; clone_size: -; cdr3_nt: TGTGCCAGCAGTTACGGCGGGAGTTCTCTCGAGCTGTACTTC; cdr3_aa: CASSYGGSSLELYF
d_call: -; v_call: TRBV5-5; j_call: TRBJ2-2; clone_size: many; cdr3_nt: TGTGCCAGCCTGCCGGGGGCCGCGAACACCGGGGAGCTGTTTTTT; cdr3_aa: CASLPGAANTGELFF
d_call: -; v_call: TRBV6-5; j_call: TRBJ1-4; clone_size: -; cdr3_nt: TGCGCCAGCGCTCTGTCTCAGGAGCCACTTAATGAAAAACTGCTTTTT; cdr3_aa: CASALSQEPLNEKLLF
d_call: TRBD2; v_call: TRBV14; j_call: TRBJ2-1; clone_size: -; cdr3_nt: TGTGCAAGCAACCATGGGACTAGCGGGAGGAATGAGCAGTTCTTC; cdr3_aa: CASNHGTSGRNEQFF
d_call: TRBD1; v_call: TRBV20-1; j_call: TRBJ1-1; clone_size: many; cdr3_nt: TGCAGTGCTACAACCTGGACAGGGTACACTGAAGCTTTCTTT; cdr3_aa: CSATTWTGYTEAFF
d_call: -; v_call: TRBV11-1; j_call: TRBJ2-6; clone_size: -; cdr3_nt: TGTGCCAGCAGCGCTGGGGACGGGGCCAACGTCCTGAATTTC; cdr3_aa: CASSAGDGANVLNF
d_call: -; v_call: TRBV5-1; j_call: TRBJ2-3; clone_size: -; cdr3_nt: TGCGCCAACAGCTTCTTAGATCCAGATACGCAGTATTTT; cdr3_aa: CANSFLDPDTQYF
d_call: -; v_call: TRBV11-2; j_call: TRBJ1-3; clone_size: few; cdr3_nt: TGTGCCAGTAGTGCATCGCAGGCATTAAACTCCATATATTTT; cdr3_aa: CASSASQALNSIYF
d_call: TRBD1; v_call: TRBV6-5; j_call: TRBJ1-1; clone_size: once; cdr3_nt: TGTTCCAGCAGCAGTCTGGGACAGGACACTGAAGCTTTCTTT; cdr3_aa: CSSSSLGQDTEAFF
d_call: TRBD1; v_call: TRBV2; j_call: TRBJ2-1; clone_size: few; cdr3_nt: TGTGCCAGCAGTTCCTTGGGACAGAATGAGCAGTTCTTC; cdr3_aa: CASSSLGQNEQFF
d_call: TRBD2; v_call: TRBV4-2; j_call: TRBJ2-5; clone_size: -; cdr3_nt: TGTGCCAGCAGCCCCGGGACTAGCTGGGGGGCAGAGACCAAGTACTTC; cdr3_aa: CASSPGTSWGAETKYF
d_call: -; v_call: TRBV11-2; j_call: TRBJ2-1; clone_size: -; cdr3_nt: TGTGTCAGCAACTTAAAGTGGTCCAGCAACTACAATGAGCAGTCCTTC; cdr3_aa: CVSNLKWSSNYNEQSF
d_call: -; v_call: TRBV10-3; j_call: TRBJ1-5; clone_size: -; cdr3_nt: TGTGCTATCAGTGGTTGGGGGAGGGATCAGCCCCAGCATTTT; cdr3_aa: CAISGWGRDQPQHF
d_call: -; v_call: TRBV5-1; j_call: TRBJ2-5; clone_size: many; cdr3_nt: TGCGCCAGCAGCTTGGCGATAGGGTTCCAAGAGACCCAGTACTTC; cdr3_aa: CASSLAIGFQETQYF
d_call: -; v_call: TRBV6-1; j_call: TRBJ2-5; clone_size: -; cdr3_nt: TGTGCCAGCAGTGACGCTAACCCTGAGACCCAGTACTTC; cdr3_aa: CASSDANPETQYF
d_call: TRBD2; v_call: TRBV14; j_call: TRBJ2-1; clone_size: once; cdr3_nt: TGTGCCAGAAGCCATGGGACTAGAGGGAGGAATGAGCAGTTCTTC; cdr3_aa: CARSHGTRGRNEQFF